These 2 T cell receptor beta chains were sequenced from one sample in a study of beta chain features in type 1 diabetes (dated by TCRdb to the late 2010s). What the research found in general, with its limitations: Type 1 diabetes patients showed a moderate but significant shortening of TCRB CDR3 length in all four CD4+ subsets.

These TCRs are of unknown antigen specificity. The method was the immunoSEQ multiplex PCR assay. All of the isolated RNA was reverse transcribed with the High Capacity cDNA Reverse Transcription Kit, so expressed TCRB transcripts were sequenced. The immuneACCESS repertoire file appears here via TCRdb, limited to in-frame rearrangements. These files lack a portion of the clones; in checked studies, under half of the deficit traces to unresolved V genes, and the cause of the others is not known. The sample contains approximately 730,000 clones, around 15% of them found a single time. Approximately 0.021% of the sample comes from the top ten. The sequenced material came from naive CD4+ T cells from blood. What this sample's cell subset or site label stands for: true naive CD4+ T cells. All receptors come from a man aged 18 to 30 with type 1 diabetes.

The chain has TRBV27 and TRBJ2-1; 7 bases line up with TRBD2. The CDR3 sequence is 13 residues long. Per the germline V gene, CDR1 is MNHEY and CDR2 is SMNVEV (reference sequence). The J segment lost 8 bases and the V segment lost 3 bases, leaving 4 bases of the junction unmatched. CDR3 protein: CASSFQSGDEQFF. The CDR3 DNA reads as TGTGCCAGCAGTTTCCAGAGCGGGGATGAGCAGTTCTTC.

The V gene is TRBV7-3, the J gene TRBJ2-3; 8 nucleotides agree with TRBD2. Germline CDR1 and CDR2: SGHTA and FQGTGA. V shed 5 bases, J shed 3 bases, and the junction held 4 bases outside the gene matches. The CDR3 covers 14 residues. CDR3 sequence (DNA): TGTGCCAGCAGCCTGCAGCGGGGGACAGATACGCAGTATTTT. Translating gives CASSLQRGTDTQYF.